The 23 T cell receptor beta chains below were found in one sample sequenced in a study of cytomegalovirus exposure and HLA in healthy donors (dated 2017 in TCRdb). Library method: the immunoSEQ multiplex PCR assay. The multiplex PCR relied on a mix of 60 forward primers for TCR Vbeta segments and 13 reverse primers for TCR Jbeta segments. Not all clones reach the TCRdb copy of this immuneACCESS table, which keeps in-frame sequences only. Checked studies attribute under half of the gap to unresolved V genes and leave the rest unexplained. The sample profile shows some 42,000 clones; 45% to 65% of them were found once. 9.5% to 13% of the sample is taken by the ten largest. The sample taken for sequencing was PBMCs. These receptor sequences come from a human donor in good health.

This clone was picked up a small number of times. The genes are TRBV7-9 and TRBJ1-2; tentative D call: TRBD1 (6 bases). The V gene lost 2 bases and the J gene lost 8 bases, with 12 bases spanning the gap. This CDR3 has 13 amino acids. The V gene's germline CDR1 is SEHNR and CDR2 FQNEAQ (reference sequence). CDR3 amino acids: CASSLQGGDGYTF. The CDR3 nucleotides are TGTGCCAGCAGCTTACAAGGGGGAGACGGCTACACCTTC.

The CDR3 nucleotides are TGTGCCAGCAGCTTCCGGGACTACAATGAGCAGTTCTTC. It yields the protein CASSFRDYNEQFF. This chain connects TRBV11-3 to TRBJ2-1; possibly TRBD2 for D (5 bases). Germline V gives CDR1 SGHNT, CDR2 YENEEA. The length of the CDR3 is 13 residues. Trimming stripped 3 bases from V and 3 bases from J, with 6 bases between.

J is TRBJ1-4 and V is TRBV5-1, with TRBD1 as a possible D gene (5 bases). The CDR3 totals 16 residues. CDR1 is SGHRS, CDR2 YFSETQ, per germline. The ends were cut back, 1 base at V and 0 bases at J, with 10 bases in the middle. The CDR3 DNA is TGCGCCAGCAGCTTGTCTGGGGCAGCAACTAATGAAAAACTGTTTTTT. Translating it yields CASSLSGAATNEKLFF.

The CDR3 bases are TGTGCCATCTCGATCAGCGGGAGATCCAGCACAGATACGCAGTATTTT. This sequence encodes CAISISGRSSTDTQYF. The chain combines TRBV10-3 with TRBJ2-3, with 8 bases matching TRBD2. Per the germline V gene, CDR1 is ENHRY and CDR2 is SYGVKD. This CDR3 comprises 16 residues. V lost 8 bases, J lost 0 bases, and 10 bases stayed unmatched.

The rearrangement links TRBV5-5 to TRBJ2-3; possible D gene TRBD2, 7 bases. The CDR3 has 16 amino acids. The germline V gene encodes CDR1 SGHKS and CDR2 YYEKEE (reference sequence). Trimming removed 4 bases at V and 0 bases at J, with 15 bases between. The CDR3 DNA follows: TGTGCCAGCAGCGGGGGGGGACACTTTAGCACAGATACGCAGTATTTT. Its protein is CASSGGGHFSTDTQYF.

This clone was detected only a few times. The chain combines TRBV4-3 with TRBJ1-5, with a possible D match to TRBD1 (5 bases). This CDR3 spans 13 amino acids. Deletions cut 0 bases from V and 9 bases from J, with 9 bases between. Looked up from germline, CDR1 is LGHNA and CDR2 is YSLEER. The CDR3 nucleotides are TGCGCCAGCAGCCAAGATCAGGGTGGGCCCCAGCATTTT. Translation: CASSQDQGGPQHF.

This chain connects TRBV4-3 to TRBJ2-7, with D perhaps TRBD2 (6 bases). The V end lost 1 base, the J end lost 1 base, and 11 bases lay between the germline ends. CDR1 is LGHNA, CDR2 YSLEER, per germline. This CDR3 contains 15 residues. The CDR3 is CASSQVGSGSYEQYF. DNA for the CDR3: TGCGCCAGCAGCCAAGTCGGTAGCGGATCCTACGAGCAGTACTTC.

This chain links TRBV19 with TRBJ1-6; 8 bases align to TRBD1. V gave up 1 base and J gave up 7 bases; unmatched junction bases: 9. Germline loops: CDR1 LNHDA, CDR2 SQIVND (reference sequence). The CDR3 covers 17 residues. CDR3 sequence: CASSIVSTGQGNSPLHF. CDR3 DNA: TGTGCCAGTAGTATAGTATCGACCGGACAGGGAAATTCACCCCTCCACTTT.

The CDR3 bases are TGTGCCAGCAGTTTAAGTTGGGCGCCCGGCCACAATGAGCAGTTCTTC. Amino acid sequence: CASSLSWAPGHNEQFF. The chain uses TRBV28 and TRBJ2-1; no reliable D call. This CDR3 is 16 amino acids long. The V and J ends lost 2 bases and 5 bases respectively, with 16 bases between them. CDR1 is MDHEN and CDR2 is SYDVKM in the germline V gene.

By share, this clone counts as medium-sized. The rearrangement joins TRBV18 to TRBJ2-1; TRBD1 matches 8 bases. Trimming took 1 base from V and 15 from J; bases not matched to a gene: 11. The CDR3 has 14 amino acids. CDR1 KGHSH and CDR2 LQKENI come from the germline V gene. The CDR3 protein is CASSPRPTGGEPFF. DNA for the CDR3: TGTGCCAGCTCACCACGTCCTACAGGGGGAGAACCGTTCTTC.

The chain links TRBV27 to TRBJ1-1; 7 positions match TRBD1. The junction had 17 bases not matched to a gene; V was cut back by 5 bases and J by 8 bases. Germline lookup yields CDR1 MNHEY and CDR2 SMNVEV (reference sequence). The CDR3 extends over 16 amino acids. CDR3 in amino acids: CASSLGLSGQPMEAFF. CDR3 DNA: TGTGCCAGCAGTCTAGGGTTATCGGGACAGCCAATGGAAGCTTTCTTT.

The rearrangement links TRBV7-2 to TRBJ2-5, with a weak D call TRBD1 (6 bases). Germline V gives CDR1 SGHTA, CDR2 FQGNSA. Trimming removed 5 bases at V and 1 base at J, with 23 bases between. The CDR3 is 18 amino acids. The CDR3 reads CASSLRPTRQDTQETQYF. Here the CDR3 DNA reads TGTGCCAGCAGCCTCCGCCCGACAAGACAGGATACCCAAGAGACCCAGTACTTC.

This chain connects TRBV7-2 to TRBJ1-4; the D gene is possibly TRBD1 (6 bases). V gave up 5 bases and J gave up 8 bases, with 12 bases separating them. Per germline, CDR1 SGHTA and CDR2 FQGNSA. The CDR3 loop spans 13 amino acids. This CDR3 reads CASSRDIKEKLFF. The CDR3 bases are TGTGCCAGCAGCCGGGACATTAAGGAAAAACTGTTTTTT.

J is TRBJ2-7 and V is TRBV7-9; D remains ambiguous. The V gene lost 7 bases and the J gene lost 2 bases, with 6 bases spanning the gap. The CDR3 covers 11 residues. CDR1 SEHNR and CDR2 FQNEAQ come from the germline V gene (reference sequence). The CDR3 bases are TGTGCCAGCACTTCCGCCTACGAGCAGTACTTC. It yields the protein CASTSAYEQYF.

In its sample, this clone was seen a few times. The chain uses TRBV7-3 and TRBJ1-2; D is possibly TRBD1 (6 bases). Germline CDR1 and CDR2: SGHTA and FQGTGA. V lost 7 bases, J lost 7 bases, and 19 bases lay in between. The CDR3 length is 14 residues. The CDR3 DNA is TGTGCCAGCAACTCGGACAGTGGGAGGGGTGGCTACACCTTC. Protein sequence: CASNSDSGRGGYTF.

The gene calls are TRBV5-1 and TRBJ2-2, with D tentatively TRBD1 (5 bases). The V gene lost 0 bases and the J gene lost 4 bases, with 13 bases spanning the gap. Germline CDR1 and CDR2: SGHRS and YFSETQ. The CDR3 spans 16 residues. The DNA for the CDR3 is TGCGCCAGCAGCTTGGAGGCAGGGATAACCACCGGGGAGCTGTTTTTT. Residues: CASSLEAGITTGELFF.

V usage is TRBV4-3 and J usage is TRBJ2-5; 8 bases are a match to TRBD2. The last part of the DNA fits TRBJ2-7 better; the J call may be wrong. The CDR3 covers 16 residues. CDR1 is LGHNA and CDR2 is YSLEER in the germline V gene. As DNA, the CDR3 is TGCGCCAGCAGCCAAGATTCCGGACTAGCATCCTACGAGCAGTACTTC. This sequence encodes CASSQDSGLASYEQYF.

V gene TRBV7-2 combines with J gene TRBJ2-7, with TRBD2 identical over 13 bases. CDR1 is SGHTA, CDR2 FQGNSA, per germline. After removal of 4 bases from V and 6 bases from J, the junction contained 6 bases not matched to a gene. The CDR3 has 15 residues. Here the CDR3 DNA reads TGTGCCAGCAGCTCCACCGGGACTAGCGGGACCGAGCAGTACTTC. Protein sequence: CASSSTGTSGTEQYF.

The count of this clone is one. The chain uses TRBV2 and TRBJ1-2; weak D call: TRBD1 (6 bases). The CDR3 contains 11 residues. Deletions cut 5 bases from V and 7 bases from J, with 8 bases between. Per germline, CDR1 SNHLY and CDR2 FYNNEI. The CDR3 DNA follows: TGTGCCAGCAGTAACAGGGCTGGCTACACCTTC. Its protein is CASSNRAGYTF.

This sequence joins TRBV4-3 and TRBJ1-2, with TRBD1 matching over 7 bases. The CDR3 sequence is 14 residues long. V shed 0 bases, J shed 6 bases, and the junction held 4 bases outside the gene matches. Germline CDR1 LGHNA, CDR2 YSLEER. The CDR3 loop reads CASSQDRGWDGYTF. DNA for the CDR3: TGCGCCAGCAGCCAAGACAGGGGGTGGGATGGCTACACCTTC.

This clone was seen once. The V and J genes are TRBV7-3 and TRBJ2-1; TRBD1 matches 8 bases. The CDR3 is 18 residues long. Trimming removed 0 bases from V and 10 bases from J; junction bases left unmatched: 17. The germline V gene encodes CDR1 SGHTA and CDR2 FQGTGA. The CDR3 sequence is CASSLTGRDRLIHDEQFF. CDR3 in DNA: TGTGCCAGCAGCTTAACGGGCCGGGACAGGCTTATCCATGACGAGCAGTTCTTC.

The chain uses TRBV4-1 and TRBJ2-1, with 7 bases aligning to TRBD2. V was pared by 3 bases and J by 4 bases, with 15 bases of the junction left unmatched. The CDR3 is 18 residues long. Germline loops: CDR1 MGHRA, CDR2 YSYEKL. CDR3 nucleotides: TGCGCCAGCAGCCAGGGTAACACCGGGACTAACAGTTACAATGAGCAGTTCTTC. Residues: CASSQGNTGTNSYNEQFF.

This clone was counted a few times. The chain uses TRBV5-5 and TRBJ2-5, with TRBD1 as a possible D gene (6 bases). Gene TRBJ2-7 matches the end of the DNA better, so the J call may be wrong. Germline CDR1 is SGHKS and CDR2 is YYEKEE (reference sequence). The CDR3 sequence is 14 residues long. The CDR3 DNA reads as TGTGCCAGCAGCTCCTCTTCTACAGGGTACGAGCAGTACTTC. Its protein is CASSSSSTGYEQYF.